This entry features one T cell receptor beta chain sequence. This entry belongs to a study of blood T cell repertoires in COVID-19. Overall study: COVID-19 samples, acute and convalescent, were from the United States, Italy and Spain.

V was cut by 4 bases and J by 0 bases, with 13 bases left in between. Germline V gives CDR1 LGHNA, CDR2 YSLEER. The CDR3 runs 15 residues. Original processing notes: Estimates of nucleated cell counts were drawn from the amplification of reference gene primers. Method: immunoSEQ multiplex PCR; TCRdb's copy keeps in-frame clones and lacks some. The V and J calls and the clone size are those of that table, but D and trimming were determined from the DNA. The data hold 270,000 or so clones, with about four fifths observed a single time. The sequence was collected from a woman in her forties or fifties who had recovered from COVID-19. The rearrangement links TRBV4-3 to TRBJ2-7; weak D call: TRBD2 (5 bases). Sequences were obtained from peripheral blood. CDR3 region: CASSRGLESSYEQYF. The CDR3 region has the DNA TGCGCCAGCAGCCGAGGACTGGAGAGCTCCTACGAGCAGTACTTC.